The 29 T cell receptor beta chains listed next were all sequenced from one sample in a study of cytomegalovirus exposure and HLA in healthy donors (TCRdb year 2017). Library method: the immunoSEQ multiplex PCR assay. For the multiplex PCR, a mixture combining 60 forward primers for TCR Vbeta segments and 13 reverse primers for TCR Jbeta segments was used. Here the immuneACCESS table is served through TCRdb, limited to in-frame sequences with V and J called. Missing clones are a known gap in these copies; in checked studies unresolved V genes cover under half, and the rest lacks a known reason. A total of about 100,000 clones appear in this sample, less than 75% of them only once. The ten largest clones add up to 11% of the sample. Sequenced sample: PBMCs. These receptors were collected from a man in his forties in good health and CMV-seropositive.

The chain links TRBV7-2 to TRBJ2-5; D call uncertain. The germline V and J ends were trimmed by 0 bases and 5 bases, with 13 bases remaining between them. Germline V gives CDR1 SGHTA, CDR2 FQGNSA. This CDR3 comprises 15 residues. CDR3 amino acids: CASSLANPGGETQYF. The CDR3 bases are TGTGCCAGCAGCTTAGCGAATCCGGGTGGGGAGACCCAGTACTTC.

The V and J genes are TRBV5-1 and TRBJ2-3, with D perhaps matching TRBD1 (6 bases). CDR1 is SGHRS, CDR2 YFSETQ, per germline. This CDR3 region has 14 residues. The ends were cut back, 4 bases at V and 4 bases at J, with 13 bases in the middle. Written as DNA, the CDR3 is TGCGCCAGCAGCCCGAGGGGGAATTCAGATACGCAGTATTTT. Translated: CASSPRGNSDTQYF. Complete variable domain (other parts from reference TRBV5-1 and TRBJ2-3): KAGVTQTPRYLIKTRGQQVTLSCSPISGHRSVSWYQQTPGQGLQFLFEYFSETQRNKGNFPGRFSGRQFSNSRSEMNVSTLELGDSALYLCASSPRGNSDTQYFGPGTRLTVL.

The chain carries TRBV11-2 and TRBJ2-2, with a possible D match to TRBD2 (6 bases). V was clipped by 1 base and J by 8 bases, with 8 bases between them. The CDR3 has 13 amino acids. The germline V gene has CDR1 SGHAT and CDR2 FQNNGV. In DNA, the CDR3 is TGTGCCAGCAGCTTAGGGGACTCTGGGGAGCTGTTTTTT. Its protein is CASSLGDSGELFF. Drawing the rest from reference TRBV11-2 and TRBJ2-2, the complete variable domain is EAGVAQSPRYKIIEKRQSVAFWCNPISGHATLYWYQQILGQGPKLLIQFQNNGVVDDSQLPKDRFSAERLKGVDSTLKIQPAKLEDSAVYLCASSLGDSGELFFGEGSRLTVL.

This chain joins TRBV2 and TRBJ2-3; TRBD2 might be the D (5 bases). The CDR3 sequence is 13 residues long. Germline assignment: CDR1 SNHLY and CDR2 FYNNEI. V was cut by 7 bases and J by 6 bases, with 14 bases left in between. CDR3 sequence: CASIGDSADTQYF. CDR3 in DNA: TGTGCCAGCATCGGGGATAGCGCGGATACGCAGTATTTT.

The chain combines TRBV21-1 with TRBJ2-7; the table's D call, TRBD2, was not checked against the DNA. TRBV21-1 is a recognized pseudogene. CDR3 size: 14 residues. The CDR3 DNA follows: TGTGCCAGCAGCAAATTGGGGGGTTGTTACGAGCAGTACGTC. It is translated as CASSKLGGCYEQYV.

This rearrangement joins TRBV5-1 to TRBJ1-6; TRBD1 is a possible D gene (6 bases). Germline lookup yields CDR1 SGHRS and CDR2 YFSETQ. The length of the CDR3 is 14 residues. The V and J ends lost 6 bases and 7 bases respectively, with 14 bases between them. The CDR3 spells CASKSGQTNSPLHF. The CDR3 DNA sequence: TGCGCCAGCAAGTCGGGACAAACGAATTCACCCCTCCACTTT. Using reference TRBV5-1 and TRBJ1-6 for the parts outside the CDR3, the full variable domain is KAGVTQTPRYLIKTRGQQVTLSCSPISGHRSVSWYQQTPGQGLQFLFEYFSETQRNKGNFPGRFSGRQFSNSRSEMNVSTLELGDSALYLCASKSGQTNSPLHFGNGTRLTVT.

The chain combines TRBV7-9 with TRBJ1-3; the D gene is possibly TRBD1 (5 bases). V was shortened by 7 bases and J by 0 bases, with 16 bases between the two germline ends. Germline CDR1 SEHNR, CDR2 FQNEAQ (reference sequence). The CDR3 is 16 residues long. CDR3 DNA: TGTGCCAGCAATCGGGTGACAGCGAACTCTGGAAACACCATATATTTT. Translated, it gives CASNRVTANSGNTIYF.

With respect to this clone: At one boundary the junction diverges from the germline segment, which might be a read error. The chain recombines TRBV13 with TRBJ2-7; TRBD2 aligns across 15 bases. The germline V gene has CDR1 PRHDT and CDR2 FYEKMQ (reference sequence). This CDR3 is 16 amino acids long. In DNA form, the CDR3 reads TGTGCCAGCAGCCCCCGGGGGACTAGCGGGGGGTACGGGCAGTACTTC. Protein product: CASSPRGTSGGYGQYF. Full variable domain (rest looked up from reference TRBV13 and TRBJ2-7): AAGVIQSPRHLIKEKRETATLKCYPIPRHDTVYWYQQGPGQDPQFLISFYEKMQSDKGSIPDRFSAQQFSDYHSELNMSSLELGDSALYFCASSPRGTSGGYGQYFGPGTRLTVT.

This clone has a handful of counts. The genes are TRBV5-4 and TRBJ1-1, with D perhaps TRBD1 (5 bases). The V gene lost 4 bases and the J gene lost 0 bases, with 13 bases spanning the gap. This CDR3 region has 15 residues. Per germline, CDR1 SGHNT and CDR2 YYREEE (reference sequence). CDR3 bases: TGTGCCAGCAGCCTAAGCAGGGACTTGAACACTGAAGCTTTCTTT. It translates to CASSLSRDLNTEAFF.

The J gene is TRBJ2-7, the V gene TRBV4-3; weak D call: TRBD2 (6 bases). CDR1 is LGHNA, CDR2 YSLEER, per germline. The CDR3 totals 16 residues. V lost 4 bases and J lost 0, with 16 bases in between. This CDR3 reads CASSPSPGLSSYEQYF. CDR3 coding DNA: TGCGCCAGCAGCCCTTCCCCGGGACTGAGCTCCTACGAGCAGTACTTC.

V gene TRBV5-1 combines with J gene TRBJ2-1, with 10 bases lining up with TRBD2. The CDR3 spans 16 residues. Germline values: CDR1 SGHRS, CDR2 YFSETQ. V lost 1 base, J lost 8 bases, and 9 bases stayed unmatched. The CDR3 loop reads CASSLLAGGGEYEQFF. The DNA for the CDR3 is TGCGCCAGCAGCTTGTTAGCGGGAGGTGGCGAGTATGAGCAGTTCTTC. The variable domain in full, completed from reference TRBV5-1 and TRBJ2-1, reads KAGVTQTPRYLIKTRGQQVTLSCSPISGHRSVSWYQQTPGQGLQFLFEYFSETQRNKGNFPGRFSGRQFSNSRSEMNVSTLELGDSALYLCASSLLAGGGEYEQFFGPGTRLTVL.

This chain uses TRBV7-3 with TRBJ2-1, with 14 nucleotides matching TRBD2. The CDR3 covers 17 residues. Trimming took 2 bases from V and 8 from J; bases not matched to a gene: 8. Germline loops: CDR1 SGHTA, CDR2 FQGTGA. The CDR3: CASSLFTGTSGSDEQFF. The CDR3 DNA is TGTGCCAGCAGCTTATTTACCGGGACTAGCGGGAGCGATGAGCAGTTCTTC. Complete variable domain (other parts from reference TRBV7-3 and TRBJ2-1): GAGVSQTPSNKVTEKGKYVELRCDPISGHTALYWYRQSLGQGPEFLIYFQGTGAADDSGLPNDRFFAVRPEGSVSTLKIQRTERGDSAVYLCASSLFTGTSGSDEQFFGPGTRLTVL.

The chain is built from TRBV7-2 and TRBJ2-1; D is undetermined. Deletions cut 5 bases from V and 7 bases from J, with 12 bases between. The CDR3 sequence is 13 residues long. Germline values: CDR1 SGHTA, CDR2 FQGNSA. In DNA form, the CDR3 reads TGTGCCAGCAGCCCCGGTCCCCGGAATGAGCAGTTCTTC. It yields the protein CASSPGPRNEQFF.

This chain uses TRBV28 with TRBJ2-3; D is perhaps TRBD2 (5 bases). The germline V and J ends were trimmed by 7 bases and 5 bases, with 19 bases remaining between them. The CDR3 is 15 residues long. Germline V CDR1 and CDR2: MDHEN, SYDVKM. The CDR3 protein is CASTNRVVARDTQYF. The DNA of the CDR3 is TGTGCCAGCACCAATAGAGTGGTAGCGAGAGATACGCAGTATTTT. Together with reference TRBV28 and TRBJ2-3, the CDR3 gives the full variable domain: DVKVTQSSRYLVKRTGEKVFLECVQDMDHENMFWYRQDPGLGLRLIYFSYDVKMKEKGDIPEGYSVSREKKERFSLILESASTNQTSMYLCASTNRVVARDTQYFGPGTRLTVL.

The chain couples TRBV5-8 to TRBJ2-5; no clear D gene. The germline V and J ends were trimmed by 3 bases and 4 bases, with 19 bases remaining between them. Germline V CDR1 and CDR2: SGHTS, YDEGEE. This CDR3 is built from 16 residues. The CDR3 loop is CASSSQSSLGPETQYF. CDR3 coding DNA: TGTGCCAGCAGCTCTCAGTCTTCGCTTGGGCCAGAGACCCAGTACTTC.

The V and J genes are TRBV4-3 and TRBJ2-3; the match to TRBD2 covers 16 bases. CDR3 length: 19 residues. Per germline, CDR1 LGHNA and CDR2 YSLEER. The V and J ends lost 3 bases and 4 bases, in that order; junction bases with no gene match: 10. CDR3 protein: CASSHSTGTSGRVADTQYF. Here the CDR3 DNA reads TGCGCCAGCAGCCATTCCACCGGGACTAGCGGGAGGGTAGCAGATACGCAGTATTTT.

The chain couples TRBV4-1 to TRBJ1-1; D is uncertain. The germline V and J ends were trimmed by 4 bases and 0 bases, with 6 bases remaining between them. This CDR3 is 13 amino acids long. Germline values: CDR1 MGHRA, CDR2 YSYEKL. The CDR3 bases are TGCGCCAGCAGCCTAGCGCTGAACACTGAAGCTTTCTTT. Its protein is CASSLALNTEAFF.

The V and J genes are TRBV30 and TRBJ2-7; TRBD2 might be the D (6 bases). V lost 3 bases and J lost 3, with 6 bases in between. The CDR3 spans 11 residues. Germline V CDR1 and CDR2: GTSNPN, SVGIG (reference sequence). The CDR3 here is CAWRDYYEQYF. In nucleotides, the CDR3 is TGTGCCTGGAGGGACTACTACGAGCAGTACTTC.

The CDR3 region is CASSLAGGPGEAFF. The DNA for the CDR3 is TGTGCCAGCAGCTTGGCCGGGGGGCCGGGTGAAGCTTTCTTT. This sequence joins TRBV5-5 and TRBJ1-1, with a possible D match to TRBD1 (6 bases). Trimming shortened V by 0 bases and J by 7 bases, and 13 bases separated the two germline ends. The CDR3 runs to 14 residues. Germline CDR1 SGHKS, CDR2 YYEKEE (reference sequence).

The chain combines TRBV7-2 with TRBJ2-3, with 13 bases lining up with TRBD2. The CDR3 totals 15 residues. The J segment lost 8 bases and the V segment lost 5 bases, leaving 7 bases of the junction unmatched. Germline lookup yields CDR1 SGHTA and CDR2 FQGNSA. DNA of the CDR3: TGTGCCAGCAGCCCAGGGACTAGCGGGACCGGTACGCAGTATTTT. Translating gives CASSPGTSGTGTQYF.

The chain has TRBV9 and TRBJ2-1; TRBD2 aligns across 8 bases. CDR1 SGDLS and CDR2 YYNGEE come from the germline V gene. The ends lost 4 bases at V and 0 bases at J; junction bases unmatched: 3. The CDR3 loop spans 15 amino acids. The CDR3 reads CASSPSGSSYNEQFF. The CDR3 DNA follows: TGTGCCAGCAGCCCGAGCGGGAGCTCCTACAATGAGCAGTTCTTC. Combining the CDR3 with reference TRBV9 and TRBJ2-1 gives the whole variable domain DSGVTQTPKHLITATGQRVTLRCSPRSGDLSVYWYQQSLDQGLQFLIQYYNGEERAKGNILERFSAQQFPDLHSELNLSSLELGDSALYFCASSPSGSSYNEQFFGPGTRLTVL.

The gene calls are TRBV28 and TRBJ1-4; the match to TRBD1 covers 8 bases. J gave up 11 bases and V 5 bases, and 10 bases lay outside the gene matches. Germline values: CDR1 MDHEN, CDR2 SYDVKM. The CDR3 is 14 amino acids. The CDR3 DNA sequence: TGTGCCAGCAGTCCGGGACAGGTTGGTCGCAAACTGTTTTTT. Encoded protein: CASSPGQVGRKLFF.

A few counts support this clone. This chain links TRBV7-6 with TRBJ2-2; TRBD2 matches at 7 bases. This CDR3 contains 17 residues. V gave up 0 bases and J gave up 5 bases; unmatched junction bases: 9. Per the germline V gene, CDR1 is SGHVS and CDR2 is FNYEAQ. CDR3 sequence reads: CASSLAFGGGTTGELFF. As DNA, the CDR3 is TGTGCCAGCAGCTTAGCGTTTGGCGGGGGAACTACCGGGGAGCTGTTTTTT.

The CDR3 nucleotides read TGTGCCAGCGGATACAGGGTTAGCGAGCAGTACTTC. Translation: CASGYRVSEQYF. The rearrangement uses TRBV27 and TRBJ2-7, with a weak D call TRBD1 (6 bases). V was clipped by 8 bases and J by 6 bases, with 14 bases between them. Germline V lookup: CDR1 MNHEY, CDR2 SMNVEV (reference sequence). The CDR3 is 12 residues long.

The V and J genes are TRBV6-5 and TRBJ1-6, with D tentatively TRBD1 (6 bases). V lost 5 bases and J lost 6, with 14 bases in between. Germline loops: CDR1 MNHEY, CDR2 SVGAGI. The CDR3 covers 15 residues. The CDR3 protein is CASSPTGTGNSPLHF. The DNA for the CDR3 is TGTGCCAGCAGTCCCACAGGGACGGGTAATTCACCCCTCCACTTT.

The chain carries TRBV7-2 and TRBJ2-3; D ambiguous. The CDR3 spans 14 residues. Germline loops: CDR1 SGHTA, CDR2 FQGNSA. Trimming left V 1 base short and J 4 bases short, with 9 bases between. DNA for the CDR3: TGTGCCAGCAGCTTAGATATGGGCTCAGATACGCAGTATTTT. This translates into CASSLDMGSDTQYF.

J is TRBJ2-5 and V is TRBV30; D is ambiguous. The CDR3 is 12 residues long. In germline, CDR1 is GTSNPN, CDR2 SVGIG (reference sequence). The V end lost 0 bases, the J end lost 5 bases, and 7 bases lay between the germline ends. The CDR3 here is CAWSVQWETQYF. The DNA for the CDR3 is TGTGCCTGGAGTGTACAGTGGGAGACCCAGTACTTC.

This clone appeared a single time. In DNA, the CDR3 is TGTGCCACCAGCAGAGATCCTGGTTTGGAGTACCAAGAGACCCAGTACTTC. Protein: CATSRDPGLEYQETQYF. The V call is TRBV15, the J call TRBJ2-5; D not certain. The CDR3 consists of 17 residues. The germline V gene encodes CDR1 LNHNV and CDR2 YYDKDF (reference sequence). V was pared by 0 bases and J by 0 bases, with 14 bases between.

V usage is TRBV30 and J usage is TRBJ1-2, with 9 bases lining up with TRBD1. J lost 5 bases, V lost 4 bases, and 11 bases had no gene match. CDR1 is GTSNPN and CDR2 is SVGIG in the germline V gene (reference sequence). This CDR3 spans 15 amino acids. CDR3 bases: TGTGCCTGGAACGTACTTCCCGGGACAGGGTATGGCTACACCTTC. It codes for CAWNVLPGTGYGYTF.